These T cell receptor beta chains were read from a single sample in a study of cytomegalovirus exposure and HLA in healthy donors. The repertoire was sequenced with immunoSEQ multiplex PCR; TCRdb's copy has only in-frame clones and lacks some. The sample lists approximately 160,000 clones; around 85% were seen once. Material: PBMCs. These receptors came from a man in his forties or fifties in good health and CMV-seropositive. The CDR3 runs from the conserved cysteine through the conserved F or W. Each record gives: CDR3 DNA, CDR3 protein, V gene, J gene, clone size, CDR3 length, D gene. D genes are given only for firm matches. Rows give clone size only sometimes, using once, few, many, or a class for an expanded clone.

DNA: TGCGCCAGCAACCGGGACCCCGGGACATACAATGAGCAGTTCTTC
CDR3: CASNRDPGTYNEQFF
V: TRBV5-1
J: TRBJ2-1
size: .
length: 15
D: .

DNA: TGCAGCGCCTCGGGACTAGCGGGAGTCGTTCGGAATGAGCAGTTCTTC
CDR3: CSASGLAGVVRNEQFF
V: TRBV29-1
J: TRBJ2-1
size: .
length: 16
D: TRBD2

DNA: TGCGCCAGCAGCCATTCCTTAGTAGCACCAGATACGCAGTATTTT
CDR3: CASSHSLVAPDTQYF
V: TRBV4-1
J: TRBJ2-3
size: few
length: 15
D: .

DNA: TGTGCCAGCAGCTTAGGGCCTAGCGCGTCCCAGTACTTC
CDR3: CASSLGPSASQYF
V: TRBV11-3
J: TRBJ2-5
size: once
length: 13
D: .

DNA: TGTGCCAGCAGCGGCGACAGGTCCGATTCACCCCTCCACTTT
CDR3: CASSGDRSDSPLHF
V: TRBV5-4
J: TRBJ1-6
size: .
length: 14
D: .

DNA: TGTGCCAGCAGTTTACGGCGGGATAACGTAGGCGGGGAGCTGTTTTTT
CDR3: CASSLRRDNVGGELFF
V: TRBV27
J: TRBJ2-2
size: .
length: 16
D: .

DNA: TGCGCCAGCAGCACCCGAGACCGGGGCTACAATGAGCAGTTCTTC
CDR3: CASSTRDRGYNEQFF
V: TRBV5-1
J: TRBJ2-1
size: .
length: 15
D: .

DNA: TGCAGCGTCGGCTTACTAGTACAGAACACTGAAGCTTTCTTT
CDR3: CSVGLLVQNTEAFF
V: TRBV29-1
J: TRBJ1-1
size: .
length: 14
D: .

DNA: TGTGCTAGCAGCTTAGTTGAGGCAGAAAGTTACGAGCAGTACTTC
CDR3: CASSLVEAESYEQYF
V: TRBV7-7
J: TRBJ2-7
size: .
length: 15
D: .

DNA: TGTGCCTGGAGCCCCCAGGGGTTGAAGAACACTGAAGCTTTCTTT
CDR3: CAWSPQGLKNTEAFF
V: TRBV30
J: TRBJ1-1
size: .
length: 15
D: .

DNA: TGTGCCAGCAGCCGGACAGGGAACACTGAAGCTTTCTTT
CDR3: CASSRTGNTEAFF
V: TRBV5-5
J: TRBJ1-1
size: .
length: 13
D: TRBD1

DNA: TGTGCCAGCAGCCAAGGACGGACAGGGTCCCACGAGCAGTACTTC
CDR3: CASSQGRTGSHEQYF
V: TRBV14
J: TRBJ2-7
size: .
length: 15
D: TRBD1

DNA: TGTGCCTGGATTAGGACAGGGAGGAACACTGAAGCTTTCTTT
CDR3: CAWIRTGRNTEAFF
V: TRBV30
J: TRBJ1-1
size: once
length: 14
D: TRBD1

DNA: TGTGCCAGCAGTGTCAAGAACACCGGGGAGCTGTTTTTT
CDR3: CASSVKNTGELFF
V: TRBV2
J: TRBJ2-2
size: .
length: 13
D: .

DNA: TGTGCCAGCAGCCCCCGACAAGTACCGTACAATGAGCAGTTCTTC
CDR3: CASSPRQVPYNEQFF
V: TRBV5-5
J: TRBJ2-1
size: .
length: 15
D: .

DNA: TGCGCCAGCAGCTTGGCAGTGTTCTCCTACGAGCAGTACTTC
CDR3: CASSLAVFSYEQYF
V: TRBV5-1
J: TRBJ2-7
size: .
length: 14
D: .

DNA: TGTGCCAGCAGTGAAGCTCTGACAAGGTATGGCTACACCTTC
CDR3: CASSEALTRYGYTF
V: TRBV2
J: TRBJ1-2
size: .
length: 14
D: .

DNA: TGTGCTAGTGGTTTGGTTACTAGTGGAGGCGGGGAGCTGTTTTTT
CDR3: CASGLVTSGGGELFF
V: TRBV12-5
J: TRBJ2-2
size: .
length: 15
D: .

DNA: TGTGCCAGCTCACGAGGACAACCGGGGGATGGCTACACCTTC
CDR3: CASSRGQPGDGYTF
V: TRBV18
J: TRBJ1-2
size: once
length: 14
D: .

DNA: TGTGCCTGCCGGGACAGGGTGACAGATACGCAGTATTTT
CDR3: CACRDRVTDTQYF
V: TRBV28
J: TRBJ2-3
size: .
length: 13
D: TRBD1

DNA: TGTGCCAGCAGCGTAGACCCAGGGACTAACTATGGCTACACCTTC
CDR3: CASSVDPGTNYGYTF
V: TRBV9
J: TRBJ1-2
size: .
length: 15
D: .

DNA: TGTTCCAGCAGCTTCGATCGAGGGACAGGGAATGAAAAACTGTTTTTT
CDR3: CSSSFDRGTGNEKLFF
V: TRBV7-9
J: TRBJ1-4
size: .
length: 16
D: TRBD1

DNA: TGCGCCAGCAGTGAGTACAGGGGGCGCGGAGGCTACACCTTC
CDR3: CASSEYRGRGGYTF
V: TRBV10-1
J: TRBJ1-2
size: .
length: 14
D: TRBD1

DNA: TGTGCCAGCGGCTTACTAGCGGGAGGCCCCTACGAGCAGTACTTC
CDR3: CASGLLAGGPYEQYF
V: TRBV6-5
J: TRBJ2-7
size: .
length: 15
D: TRBD2

DNA: TGCGCCAGCAGCTTGGTGGGGACAGACGAAGCTTTCTTT
CDR3: CASSLVGTDEAFF
V: TRBV5-1
J: TRBJ1-1
size: .
length: 13
D: TRBD1

DNA: TGTGCCAGCTCGCCGGGACAGGGGACAAGCTACACCTTC
CDR3: CASSPGQGTSYTF
V: TRBV18
J: TRBJ1-2
size: .
length: 13
D: TRBD1

DNA: TGTGCCAGCTCACCAACACTAGCGGGGGCCTCGAACACCGGGGAGCTGTTTTTT
CDR3: CASSPTLAGASNTGELFF
V: TRBV18
J: TRBJ2-2
size: .
length: 18
D: TRBD2